This T cell receptor (beta chain) originates from a study of vaccination effects on CD4 cells after COVID-19. Before sequencing took place, the ViraFEST assay used viral peptide pools to expand antigen-specific CD4+ T cells. CD4+ T cells were isolated after less than 12 days of culture. Every participant took two doses of the BNT162b2 or mRNA-1273 vaccine. IL-2 medium was substituted for half the medium on days 3 and 7. V lost 5 bases and J 4 bases, leaving 15 bases between the germline ends. This CDR3 is 15 amino acids long. The germline V gene has CDR1 MRHNA and CDR2 SNTAGT. Study-wide findings and caveats: Infection- and vaccine-induced clones contracted markedly late after vaccination.

Libraries were prepared by immunoSEQ multiplex PCR; TCRdb keeps only in-frame clonotypes and omits some of them. The sample has roughly 30,000 clones, 65% to 80% seen once. For this clone: Its antigen remains unknown.

The J gene is TRBJ2-1, the V gene TRBV6-4; D is possibly TRBD2 (6 bases). The sample here was CD4+ T cells from PBMCs cultured with HCoV-NL63 spike peptides, taken after COVID-19 vaccination. The TCR was taken from a human donor who received a COVID-19 vaccine. The CDR3 DNA is TGTGCCAGCAGTCTGGGGGACTTAAGGTACAATGAGCAGTTCTTC. Its protein is CASSLGDLRYNEQFF.